This TCR beta chain was identified in a study of CD8 T cells in ankylosing spondylitis. This clonotype was counted only a few times. Its antigen is unknown. The CDR3 covers 13 residues. Germline values: CDR1 LGHNA, CDR2 YSLEER. The V and J ends lost 0 bases and 13 bases respectively, with 14 bases between them. A quantitative 5'-RACE method, one with molecular barcodes, was used to make TCR beta libraries. TCRdb re-called the 5' RACE reads with MiXCR, one entry per CDR3 protein. The repertoire holds roughly 180,000 distinct CDR3 sequences, 9.5% to 10% seen once, with about 15% in the top ten. General study findings and limits: Blood from ankylosing spondylitis patients appeared to carry a characteristic roughly 8-variant TCR beta motif.

The sequence came from a female donor with ankylosing spondylitis or in good health (not recorded which). V gene TRBV4-3 combines with J gene TRBJ2-3; no clear D. The sample consisted of blood, either unsorted or a sorted T cell fraction (not recorded which). CDR3 protein: CASSQDGRAAEYF. In nucleotides, the CDR3 is TGCGCCAGCAGCCAAGATGGAAGGGCTGCGGAGTATTTT.